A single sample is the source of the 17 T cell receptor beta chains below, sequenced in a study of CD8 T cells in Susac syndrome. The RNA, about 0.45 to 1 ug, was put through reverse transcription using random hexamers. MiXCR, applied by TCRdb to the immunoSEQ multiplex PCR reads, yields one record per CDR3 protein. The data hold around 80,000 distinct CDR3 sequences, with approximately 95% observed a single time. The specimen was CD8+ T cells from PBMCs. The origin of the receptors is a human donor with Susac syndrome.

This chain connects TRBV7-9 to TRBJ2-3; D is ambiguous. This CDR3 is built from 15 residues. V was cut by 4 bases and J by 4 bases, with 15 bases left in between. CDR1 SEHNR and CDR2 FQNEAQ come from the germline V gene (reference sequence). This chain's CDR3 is CASSSPRSVPDTQYF. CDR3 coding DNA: TGTGCCAGCAGCTCTCCGAGGAGCGTGCCAGATACGCAGTATTTT. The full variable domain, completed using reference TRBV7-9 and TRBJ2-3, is DTGVSQNPRHKITKRGQNVTFRCDPISEHNRLYWYRQTLGQGPEFLTYFQNEAQLEKSRLLSDRFSAERPKGSFSTLEIQRTEQGDSAMYLCASSSPRSVPDTQYFGPGTRLTVL.

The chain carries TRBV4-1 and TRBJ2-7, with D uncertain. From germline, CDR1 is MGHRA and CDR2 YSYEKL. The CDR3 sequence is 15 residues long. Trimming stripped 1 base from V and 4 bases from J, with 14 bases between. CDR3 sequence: CASSQVLDGIYEQYF. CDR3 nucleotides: TGCGCCAGCAGCCAAGTGTTGGACGGCATATACGAGCAGTACTTC.

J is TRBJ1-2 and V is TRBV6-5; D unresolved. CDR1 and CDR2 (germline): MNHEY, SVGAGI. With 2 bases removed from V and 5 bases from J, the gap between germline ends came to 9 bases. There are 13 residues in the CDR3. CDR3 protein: CASSYGYIYGYTF. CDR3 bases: TGTGCCAGCAGTTACGGGTACATTTATGGCTACACCTTC.

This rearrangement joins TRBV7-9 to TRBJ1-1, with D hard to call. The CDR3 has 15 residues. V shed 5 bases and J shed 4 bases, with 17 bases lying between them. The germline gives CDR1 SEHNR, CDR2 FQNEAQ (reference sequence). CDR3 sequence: CASSPPSEGITEAFF. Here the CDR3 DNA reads TGTGCCAGCAGCCCGCCGTCAGAGGGTATCACTGAAGCTTTCTTT.

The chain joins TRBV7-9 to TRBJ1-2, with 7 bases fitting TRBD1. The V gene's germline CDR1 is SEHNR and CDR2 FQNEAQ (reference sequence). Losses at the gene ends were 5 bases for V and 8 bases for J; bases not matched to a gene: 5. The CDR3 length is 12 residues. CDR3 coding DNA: TGTGCCAGCAGCCGACAGGGTTGGGGCTACACCTTC. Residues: CASSRQGWGYTF. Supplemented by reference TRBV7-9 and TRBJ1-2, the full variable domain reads DTGVSQNPRHKITKRGQNVTFRCDPISEHNRLYWYRQTLGQGPEFLTYFQNEAQLEKSRLLSDRFSAERPKGSFSTLEIQRTEQGDSAMYLCASSRQGWGYTFGSGTRLTVV.

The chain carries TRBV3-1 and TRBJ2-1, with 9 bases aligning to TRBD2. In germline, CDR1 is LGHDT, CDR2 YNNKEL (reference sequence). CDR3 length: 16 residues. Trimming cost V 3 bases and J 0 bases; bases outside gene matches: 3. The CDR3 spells CASSHIAGASYNEQFF. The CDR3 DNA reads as TGTGCCAGCAGCCACATAGCGGGGGCCTCCTACAATGAGCAGTTCTTC.

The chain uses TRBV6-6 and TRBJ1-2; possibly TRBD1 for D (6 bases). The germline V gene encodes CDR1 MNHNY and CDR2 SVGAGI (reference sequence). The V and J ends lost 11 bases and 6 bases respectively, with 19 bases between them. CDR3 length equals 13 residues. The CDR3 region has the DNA TGTGCCTCTAAACCGGCAGGGGAAGATGGCTACACCTTC. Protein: CASKPAGEDGYTF.

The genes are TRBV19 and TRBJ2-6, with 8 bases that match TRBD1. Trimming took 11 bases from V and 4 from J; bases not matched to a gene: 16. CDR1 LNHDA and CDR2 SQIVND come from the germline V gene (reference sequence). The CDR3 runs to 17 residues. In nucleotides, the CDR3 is TGTGCCTCATGGGACAGGAAGACCGCTGCGGGGGCCAACGTCCTGACTTTC. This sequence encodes CASWDRKTAAGANVLTF.

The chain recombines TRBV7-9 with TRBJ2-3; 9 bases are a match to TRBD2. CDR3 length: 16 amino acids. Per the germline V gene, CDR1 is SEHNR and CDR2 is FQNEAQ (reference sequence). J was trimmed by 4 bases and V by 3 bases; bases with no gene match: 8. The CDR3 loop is CASSFNDAGGADTQYF. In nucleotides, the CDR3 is TGTGCCAGCAGCTTTAACGACGCGGGGGGGGCAGATACGCAGTATTTT. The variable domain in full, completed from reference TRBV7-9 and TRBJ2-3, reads DTGVSQNPRHKITKRGQNVTFRCDPISEHNRLYWYRQTLGQGPEFLTYFQNEAQLEKSRLLSDRFSAERPKGSFSTLEIQRTEQGDSAMYLCASSFNDAGGADTQYFGPGTRLTVL.

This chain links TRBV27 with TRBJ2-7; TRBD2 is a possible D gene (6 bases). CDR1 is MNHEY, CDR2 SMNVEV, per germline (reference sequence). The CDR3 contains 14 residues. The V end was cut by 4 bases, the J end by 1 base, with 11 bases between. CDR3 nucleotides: TGTGCCAGCAGTTACGGGGGACCATCCTACGAGCAGTACTTC. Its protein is CASSYGGPSYEQYF.

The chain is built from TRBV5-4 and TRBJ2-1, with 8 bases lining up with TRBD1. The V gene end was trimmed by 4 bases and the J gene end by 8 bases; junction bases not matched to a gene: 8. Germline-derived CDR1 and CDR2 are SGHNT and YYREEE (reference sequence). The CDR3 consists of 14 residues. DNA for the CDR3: TGTGCCAGCAGCCAAGGACAGGGTAAGGATGAGCAGTTCTTC. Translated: CASSQGQGKDEQFF.

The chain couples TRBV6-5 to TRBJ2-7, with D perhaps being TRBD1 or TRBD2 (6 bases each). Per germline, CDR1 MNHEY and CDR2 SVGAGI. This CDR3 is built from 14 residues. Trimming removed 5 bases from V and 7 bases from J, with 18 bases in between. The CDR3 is CASSLSRGRWEQYF. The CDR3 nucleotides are TGTGCCAGCAGTCTCTCTCGGGGGCGATGGGAGCAGTACTTC.

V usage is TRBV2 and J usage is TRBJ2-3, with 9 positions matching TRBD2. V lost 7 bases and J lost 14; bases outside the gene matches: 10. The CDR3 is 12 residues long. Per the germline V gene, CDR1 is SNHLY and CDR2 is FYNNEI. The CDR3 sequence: CASIPTSGGTYF. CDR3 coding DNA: TGTGCCAGCATCCCTACAAGCGGGGGGACGTATTTT.

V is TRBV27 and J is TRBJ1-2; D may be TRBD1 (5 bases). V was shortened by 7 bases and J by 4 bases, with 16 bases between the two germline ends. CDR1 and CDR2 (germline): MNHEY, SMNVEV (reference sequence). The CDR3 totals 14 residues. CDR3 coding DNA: TGTGCCAGCAAGATTGCAGGGTTTGGCTATGGCTACACCTTC. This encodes CASKIAGFGYGYTF.

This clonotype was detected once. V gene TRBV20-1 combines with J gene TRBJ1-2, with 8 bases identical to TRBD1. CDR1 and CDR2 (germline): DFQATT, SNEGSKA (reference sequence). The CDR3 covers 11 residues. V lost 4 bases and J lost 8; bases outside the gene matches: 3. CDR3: CSATGQGGYTF. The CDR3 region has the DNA TGCAGTGCTACCGGACAGGGCGGCTACACCTTC.

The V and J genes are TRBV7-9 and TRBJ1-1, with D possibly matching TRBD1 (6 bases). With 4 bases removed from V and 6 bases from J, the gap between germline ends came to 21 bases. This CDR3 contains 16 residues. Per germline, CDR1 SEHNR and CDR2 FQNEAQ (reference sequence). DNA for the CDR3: TGTGCCAGCAGCTGGGGTTTGGGGGCGCTGGGGTCTGAAGCTTTCTTT. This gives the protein CASSWGLGALGSEAFF.

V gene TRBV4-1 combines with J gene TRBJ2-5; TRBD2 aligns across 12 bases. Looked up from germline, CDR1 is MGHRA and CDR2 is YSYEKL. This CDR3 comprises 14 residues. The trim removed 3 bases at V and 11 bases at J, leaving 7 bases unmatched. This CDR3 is CASSHASGGAGQYF. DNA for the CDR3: TGCGCCAGCAGCCATGCTAGCGGGGGGGCCGGACAGTACTTC.